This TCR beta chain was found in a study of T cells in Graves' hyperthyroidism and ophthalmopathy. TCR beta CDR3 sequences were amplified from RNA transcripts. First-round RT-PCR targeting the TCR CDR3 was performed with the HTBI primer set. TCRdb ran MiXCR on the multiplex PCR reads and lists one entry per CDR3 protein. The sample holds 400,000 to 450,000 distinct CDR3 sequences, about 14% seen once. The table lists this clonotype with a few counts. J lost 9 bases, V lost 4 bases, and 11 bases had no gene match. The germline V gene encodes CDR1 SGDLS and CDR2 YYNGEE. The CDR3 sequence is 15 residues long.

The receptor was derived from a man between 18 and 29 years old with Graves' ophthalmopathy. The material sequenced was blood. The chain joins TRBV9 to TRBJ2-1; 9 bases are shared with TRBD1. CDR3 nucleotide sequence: TGTGCCAGCAGCCCACAGGGGGCCCCAGGGGGTGAGCAGTTCTTC. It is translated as CASSPQGAPGGEQFF.